This T cell receptor beta chain was sequenced for a study of T cell clusters in autoimmune cytopenias. Study-wide results and limits: Functional roles of the in silico T cell clusters still await experimental validation. Comparing secondary cytopenia with chronic lymphocytic leukemia showed no cluster-lack signature, apparently masked by lymphoma repertoire.

By frequency, this clonotype is medium-sized. Its antigen is as yet unknown. Multiplex touch-down PCR amplified TRB using TRB-A and TRB-B pools in one tube. From its re-call of the multiplex PCR reads, TCRdb lists each CDR3 protein once, without DNA. This repertoire comprises roughly 5,800 distinct CDR3 sequences; its ten largest clones make up 7%. Each sample's input was 250 ng genomic DNA, 40,000 or so genome equivalents. From germline, CDR1 is MNHNS and CDR2 SASEGT. The length of the CDR3 is 15 residues. In addition, the sample was reused for a study of T cell repertoires in aging, cancer and after chemotherapy. That paper states: Compared with age-matched healthy donors, untreated hematological or solid cancer patients showed higher blood TCR clonality. Healthy donors lost TCR diversity with age mainly through richness, cancer patients through richness and evenness.

The specimen sequenced was peripheral blood. The sequence derives from a human donor in good health. V gene TRBV6-1 combines with J gene TRBJ1-5; with no DNA, the TCRdb D assignment of TRBD1 cannot be verified. The CDR3 region is CASSPGTGGDQPQHF.